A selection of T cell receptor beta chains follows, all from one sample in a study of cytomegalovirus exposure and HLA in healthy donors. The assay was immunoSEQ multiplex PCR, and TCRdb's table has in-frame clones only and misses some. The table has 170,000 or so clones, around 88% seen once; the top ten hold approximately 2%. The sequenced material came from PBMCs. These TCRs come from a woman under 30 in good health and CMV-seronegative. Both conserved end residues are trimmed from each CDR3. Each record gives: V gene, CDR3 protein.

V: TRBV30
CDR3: ALDRVGHEAF

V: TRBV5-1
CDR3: ASENGPPGTEAF

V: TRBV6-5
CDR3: ASSSRQGDGYT

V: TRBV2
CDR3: ASSAHRELLSGNTIY

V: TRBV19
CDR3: ASGLPGTGGEKLF

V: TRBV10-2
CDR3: ASKQGALSYEQY

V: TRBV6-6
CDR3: ASVGQGGQPQH

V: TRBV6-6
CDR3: ASSYTTGVGNIQY

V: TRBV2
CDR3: ASKKRGPGEAF

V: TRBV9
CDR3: ASSVGGPTQY

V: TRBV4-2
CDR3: ASSQAVEQF

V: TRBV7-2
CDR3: ASSYDSGGAADTQY

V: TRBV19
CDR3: ASSRLFVRSGANVLT

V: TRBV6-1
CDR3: ASSTTGTLSYEQY

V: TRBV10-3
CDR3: AISEGLVAGDRETQY

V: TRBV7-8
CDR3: ASSFWTEANTGELF